A selection of T cell receptor beta chains follows, all from one sample in a study of blood T cells in healthy people across ages. TCRdb called the 5' RACE reads again in MiXCR, with one record for every CDR3 protein. The table records about 1.7 million distinct CDR3 sequences, roughly 27% of them present only once. Sequencing was performed on blood. Every receptor here comes from a woman in her 30s in good health. Both conserved end residues are part of each CDR3.

TRBV29-1 | CSVREVGVNEQFF
TRBV28 | CASSYTGASTDTQYF
TRBV12-3/TRBV12-4 | CASSPQVGTGTYEQYF
TRBV6-2/TRBV6-3 | CASSLLAGGKDTQYF
TRBV20-1 | CSAMRLAGYNEQFF
TRBV12-3/TRBV12-4 | CASSGQTSPTHTQYF
TRBV5-5 | CASSPTTLNTEAFF
TRBV12-5 | CASGLLGLSRSDTQYF
TRBV11-2 | CAITRTGTPPYEQYF
TRBV4-2 | CAGSQNTVGNEKLFF
TRBV5-5 | CASSLTPGEAYYEQYF
TRBV7-2 | CASSPESRATYEQYF
TRBV6-2/TRBV6-3 | CASSYPRTASSYNSPRHF
TRBV12-3/TRBV12-4 | CASSLRVRATLYEAFF
TRBV5-1 | CASSLGQGKPQHF
TRBV7-2 | CASSLGGLAGGKETQYF
TRBV7-2 | CASSTNRGGAKNIQYF
TRBV5-1 | CASSLAIGLAGYSGNEQFF
TRBV6-1 | CASSEMRGREQFF
TRBV5-1 | CASSLRNVVYNEQYF
TRBV3-1 | CASSQGLLDIYYEQYF
TRBV6-6 | CTSRGTSGRTDTQYF
TRBV6-2/TRBV6-3 | CASSYPDRGLQPQHF
TRBV5-1 | CASNLELGRGEKLFF
TRBV5-1 | CASSDSGTDTYEQYF
TRBV2 | CASSVMPRTDTQYF
TRBV7-9 | CASSRGLADSTDTQYF
TRBV6-2/TRBV6-3 | CASGLGGRPYEQYF
TRBV4-1 | CASSQVFHTDTQYF
TRBV20-1 | CSARLPGQPQHF
TRBV5-1 | CASSLFVDRGQETQYF
TRBV29-1 | CSVQGAGVNYGYTF
TRBV6-5 | CASTVRGPTDEQFF
TRBV7-9 | CASSLDASSGNTIYF
TRBV27 | CASKRVGGETQYF
TRBV9 | CARSVVGNAYNEQFF
TRBV7-9 | CASSSTPGVRYGYTF
TRBV12-3/TRBV12-4 | CASHPGGPYTQYF
TRBV6-2/TRBV6-3 | CASSEASSRETQYF
TRBV28 | CASWSQGRSYEQYF
TRBV12-3/TRBV12-4 | CASSSLKGQGEGTNVLTF